This TCR beta chain comes out of a study of cytomegalovirus exposure and HLA in healthy donors. Findings of the study overall: When the data were analyzed later, several of the most significant clusters appeared to be linked to common viral pathogens. Sequencing artifact likely explains a cluster of highly shared sequence variants. The classifier reportedly diagnosed cytomegalovirus status with high specificity and sensitivity.

With respect to this clone: What it binds is unknown.

Amplification used 60 Vbeta primers and 13 Jbeta primers. Using immunoSEQ multiplex PCR, the repertoire was profiled, and TCRdb retains in-frame clones only, with some absent. The sample lists 130,000 or so clones; about 69% were seen once. CDR1 and CDR2 (germline): SGDLS, YYNGEE. Trimming removed 0 bases from V and 0 bases from J, with 6 bases in between. This CDR3 spans 14 amino acids. Source material: PBMCs. This sequence joins TRBV9 and TRBJ1-1; no clear D. This receptor was identified in a man aged 30-40 years in good health and CMV-seronegative. The CDR3 DNA reads TGTGCCAGCAGCGTAGACAGTATGAACACTGAAGCTTTCTTT. Protein: CASSVDSMNTEAFF.